The next 25 T cell receptor beta chains were all read from a single sample in a study of T-cell reconstitution after alpha-beta-depleted transplantation in children. Unique molecular identifiers were incorporated when the TCRbeta library was constructed. TCRdb re-derived calls from the PCR reads in MiXCR, one entry per CDR3 protein. The sample yields over 100,000 distinct CDR3 sequences, around a tenth seen once. Source: PBMCs, taken before TCRalphabeta/CD19-depleted stem cell transplant. The source of these receptors is a boy younger than 10 with acute lymphoblastic leukemia, due to receive a stem cell transplant.

This clonotype was seen at least ten times. The chain couples TRBV10-3 to TRBJ2-1; TRBD2 matches 9 bases. V shed 1 base, J shed 0 bases, and the junction held 7 bases outside the gene matches. CDR3 length equals 18 residues. Germline CDR1 ENHRY, CDR2 SYGVKD. The DNA of the CDR3 is TGTGCCATCAGTGAGTATAGCGGGAGATCCCTCTCCTACAATGAGCAGTTCTTC. Its translation: CAISEYSGRSLSYNEQFF.

In its sample, this clonotype was seen many times. The gene calls are TRBV12-3 or TRBV12-4 and TRBJ1-4; D might be TRBD1 (5 bases). The CDR3 runs to 13 residues. Trimming cost V 6 bases and J 7 bases, with 12 bases left between them. CDR3 sequence: CASRRGRPEKLFF. The CDR3 DNA is TGTGCCAGCAGGCGGGGACGGCCTGAAAAACTGTTTTTT.

This clonotype has more than one count but fewer than ten. The chain couples TRBV20-1 to TRBJ2-3; 11 bases agree with TRBD2. CDR1 and CDR2 (germline): DFQATT, SNEGSKA (reference sequence). With 0 bases clipped from V and 1 base from J, the junction kept 9 bases outside the gene matches. CDR3 length: 18 residues. The CDR3 region is CSARDAGVLAGGTDTQYF. In DNA, the CDR3 is TGCAGTGCTAGAGATGCGGGGGTACTAGCGGGAGGCACAGATACGCAGTATTTT.

This clonotype was observed a few times. The gene calls are TRBV20-1 and TRBJ2-5; perhaps TRBD2 as D (7 bases). The CDR3 length is 13 residues. The germline CDR1 and CDR2 sequences are DFQATT and SNEGSKA (reference sequence). Deletions cut 5 bases from V and 5 bases from J, with 15 bases between. CDR3 bases: TGCAGTGCTCCACCTAGGGGGGGGGAGACCCAGTACTTC. Its protein product is CSAPPRGGETQYF.

This clonotype occurred a few times. V is TRBV24-1 and J is TRBJ2-2; 7 bases match TRBD2. The germline CDR1 and CDR2 sequences are KGHDR and SFDVKD. This CDR3 comprises 16 residues. J was trimmed by 1 base and V by 6 bases; bases with no gene match: 7. CDR3 nucleotide sequence: TGTGCCACCAGTTTGTCAGCGGGACTGAACACCGGGGAGCTGTTTTTT. Protein product: CATSLSAGLNTGELFF.

Points on this clonotype: One base away lies a much larger clone, so this may be a sequencing read error. This CDR3 is missing its conserved last phenylalanine or tryptophan, likely due to a read error. Because the CDR3's place on the DNA is in doubt, the DNA is left out and the CDR3 is given as listed by TCRdb. The chain employs TRBV14 and TRBJ2-1; the table assigns TRBD1, which was not confirmed against the DNA. CDR1 and CDR2 (germline): SGHDN, FVKESK. The CDR3 spans 13 amino acids, including both terminal residues. The CDR3 here is CASSQAVLGVKFS.

This clonotype has only a few counts. This chain joins TRBV5-1 and TRBJ1-4, with a tentative D call TRBD1 (6 bases). CDR1 and CDR2 from the germline V gene are SGHRS and YFSETQ. Trimming took 3 bases from V and 10 from J, leaving 16 bases between them. There are 14 residues in the CDR3. The CDR3, as DNA: TGCGCCAGCAGCTCGGACAGTCCTGAGGGAAAACTGTTTTTT. As protein: CASSSDSPEGKLFF.

This clonotype was detected a few times. V and J are TRBV7-2 and TRBJ2-5; 10 nucleotides match TRBD2. The CDR3 runs to 17 residues. Unmatched junction bases numbered 13, after V lost 5 bases and J lost 4 bases. From germline, CDR1 is SGHTA and CDR2 FQGNSA. CDR3 amino acids: CASSLRRWTSGLETQYF. The CDR3 DNA is TGTGCCAGCAGCCTCCGGAGATGGACTAGCGGATTAGAGACCCAGTACTTC.

This clonotype occurred a few times. J is TRBJ2-1 and V is TRBV20-1; TRBD2 agrees at 8 bases. CDR1 DFQATT and CDR2 SNEGSKA come from the germline V gene (reference sequence). The CDR3 extends over 22 amino acids. V lost 3 bases and J lost 0; bases outside the gene matches: 25. CDR3 bases: TGCAGTGCTAGGGCGTCGGATGATCCTAGCGGGTTTCTTACGAGCTCCTACAATGAGCAGTTCTTC. Translating it yields CSARASDDPSGFLTSSYNEQFF.

This clonotype was found once. The chain carries TRBV29-1 and TRBJ1-2; no clear D. The V end was cut by 5 bases, the J end by 4 bases, with 11 bases between. Germline CDR1 and CDR2: SQVTM and ANQGSEA. The CDR3 length is 12 residues. The CDR3 DNA reads as TGCAGCGTTCTTAAGGGCTTCTATGGCTACACCTTC. Translating it yields CSVLKGFYGYTF. Looking up the rest from reference TRBV29-1 and TRBJ1-2 gives the full variable domain: SAVISQKPSRDICQRGTSLTIQCQVDSQVTMMFWYRQQPGQSLTLIATANQGSEATYESGFVIDKFPISRPNLTFSTLTVSNMSPEDSSIYLCSVLKGFYGYTFGSGTRLTVV.

The sample holds many counts of this clonotype. The CDR3 bases are TGTGCCAGCAGTCCCCCAGGGTACTCCTACAATGAGCAGTTCTTC. This codes for CASSPPGYSYNEQFF. The rearrangement joins TRBV6-1 to TRBJ2-1, with a weak D call TRBD1 (5 bases). CDR3 length: 15 amino acids. Trimming removed 5 bases at V and 0 bases at J, with 11 bases between. Germline CDR1 is MNHNS and CDR2 is SASEGT.

V gene TRBV27 combines with J gene TRBJ2-3; D is perhaps TRBD1 or TRBD2 (5 bases each). CDR1 is MNHEY and CDR2 is SMNVEV in the germline V gene (reference sequence). V was trimmed by 8 bases and J by 1 base, leaving 13 bases between them. The CDR3 spans 14 residues. The CDR3 region has the DNA TGTGCCAGCGCCTTGGTGGGGGGCACAGATACGCAGTATTTT. Its protein product is CASALVGGTDTQYF.

This chain joins TRBV27 and TRBJ2-1; the D call may be TRBD1 or TRBD2 (6 bases each). This CDR3 is 14 amino acids long. CDR1 is MNHEY and CDR2 is SMNVEV in the germline V gene (reference sequence). Trimming pared 4 bases from V and 9 bases from J, leaving 16 bases between. The CDR3 is CASSSPPGGLEQFF. DNA for the CDR3: TGTGCCAGCAGTTCCCCCCCCGGGGGCCTTGAGCAGTTCTTC.

This chain uses TRBV6-1 with TRBJ2-1; 7 positions match TRBD1. Germline V gives CDR1 MNHNS, CDR2 SASEGT. With V trimmed by 6 bases and J by 11 bases, 7 bases remained unmatched. The CDR3 has 12 amino acids. CDR3 loop: CASRDLRGKQFF. CDR3 coding DNA: TGTGCCAGCAGGGACCTCAGGGGGAAGCAGTTCTTC.

The V gene is TRBV5-1, the J gene TRBJ2-7; no firm D call. Trimming cost V 4 bases and J 3 bases, with 11 bases left between them. The CDR3 covers 13 residues. Germline-derived CDR1 and CDR2 are SGHRS and YFSETQ. This CDR3 is CASSIGLYYEQYF. The CDR3 DNA sequence: TGCGCCAGCAGCATCGGGCTTTACTACGAGCAGTACTTC. Variable domain in full (rest from reference TRBV5-1 and TRBJ2-7): KAGVTQTPRYLIKTRGQQVTLSCSPISGHRSVSWYQQTPGQGLQFLFEYFSETQRNKGNFPGRFSGRQFSNSRSEMNVSTLELGDSALYLCASSIGLYYEQYFGPGTRLTVT.

The rearrangement uses TRBV18 and TRBJ2-2, with 9 bases lining up with TRBD1. From germline, CDR1 is KGHSH and CDR2 LQKENI. J gave up 6 bases and V 0 bases, and 8 bases lay outside the gene matches. The CDR3 length is 17 residues. The CDR3 DNA sequence: TGTGCCAGCTCACCACCGGGACAGGGTCAAGGTTCCGGGGAGCTGTTTTTT. It specifies CASSPPGQGQGSGELFF.

This clonotype has only a few counts. This chain connects TRBV28 to TRBJ2-7, with 12 bases that match TRBD1. This CDR3 has 16 amino acids. The junction had 13 bases not matched to a gene; V was cut back by 6 bases and J by 7 bases. Germline values: CDR1 MDHEN, CDR2 SYDVKM. The CDR3, as DNA: TGTGCCAGCAGCTACATTGGGACAGGGGGCGCGGAGGAGCAGTACTTC. Translating it yields CASSYIGTGGAEEQYF.

V and J are TRBV5-6 and TRBJ2-1; a weak D match, TRBD2 (6 bases). Looked up from germline, CDR1 is SGHDT and CDR2 is YYEEEE. V shed 5 bases and J shed 7 bases, with 10 bases lying between them. The CDR3 extends over 12 amino acids. The CDR3, as DNA: TGTGCCAGCAGTGCAGGGAGGAATGAGCAGTTCTTC. Amino acid sequence: CASSAGRNEQFF.

This clonotype was found a few times. The J gene is TRBJ1-1, the V gene TRBV20-1, with D maybe TRBD1 (5 bases). Trimming pared 5 bases from V and 11 bases from J, leaving 18 bases between. CDR1 and CDR2 from the germline V gene are DFQATT and SNEGSKA (reference sequence). There are 12 residues in the CDR3. In DNA form, the CDR3 reads TGCAGTGCTCTGGACATTGTGGGGATGGCTTTCTTT. Protein sequence: CSALDIVGMAFF.

This clonotype was recorded a few times. The rearrangement joins TRBV7-8 to TRBJ2-3, with D unresolved. The CDR3 has 15 residues. V lost 2 bases to trimming and J lost 6 bases, with 15 bases between them. Germline CDR1 is SGHVS and CDR2 is FQNEAQ. In nucleotides, the CDR3 is TGTGCCAGCAGCTTACGAGTCCTCGCTGCGGATACGCAGTATTTT. It encodes CASSLRVLAADTQYF.

This clonotype was counted ten times or more. CDR3 amino acids: CASSSETGEFLAKNIQYF. CDR3 DNA sequence: TGCGCCAGCAGCTCCGAGACAGGAGAATTCCTAGCCAAAAACATTCAGTACTTC. The genes are TRBV5-1 and TRBJ2-4, with a possible D match to TRBD1 (6 bases). Trimming took 3 bases from V and 0 from J, leaving 19 bases between them. The CDR3 length is 18 residues. Per the germline V gene, CDR1 is SGHRS and CDR2 is YFSETQ.

The chain carries TRBV12-3 or TRBV12-4 and TRBJ2-1, with D perhaps being TRBD1 or TRBD2 (6 bases each). The V gene lost 6 bases and the J gene lost 0 bases, with 12 bases spanning the gap. CDR3 size: 15 residues. CDR3 sequence reads: CASRLGGSSYNEQFF. The CDR3 DNA sequence: TGTGCCAGCAGGTTGGGGGGCAGCTCCTACAATGAGCAGTTCTTC.

This clonotype was seen only a few times. The rearrangement links TRBV7-8 to TRBJ2-3, with D tentatively TRBD2 (5 bases). CDR3 length: 13 amino acids. Germline CDR1 is SGHVS and CDR2 is FQNEAQ. V gave up 4 bases and J gave up 4 bases, with 9 bases separating them. CDR3 loop: CASSSGSPDTQYF. As DNA, the CDR3 is TGTGCCAGCAGCTCGGGGAGTCCAGATACGCAGTATTTT.

This clonotype has more than one count but fewer than ten. The V call is TRBV18, the J call TRBJ2-3; perhaps TRBD2 as D (6 bases). CDR1 KGHSH and CDR2 LQKENI come from the germline V gene. This CDR3 spans 16 amino acids. V was pared by 4 bases and J by 3 bases, with 17 bases between. Written as DNA, the CDR3 is TGTGCCAGCTCACACAACCGGGACTGGAGAACAGATACGCAGTATTTT. This translates into CASSHNRDWRTDTQYF.

A few counts support this clonotype. This rearrangement joins TRBV28 to TRBJ2-3; D is unresolved. Trimming took 6 bases from V and 3 from J, leaving 19 bases between them. CDR3 length: 16 residues. Germline CDR1 and CDR2: MDHEN and SYDVKM. In DNA form, the CDR3 reads TGTGCCAGCAGCCACACCCCCCCTCCTGGGACAGATACGCAGTATTTT. Its protein product is CASSHTPPPGTDTQYF. Full variable domain (missing parts from reference TRBV28 and TRBJ2-3): DVKVTQSSRYLVKRTGEKVFLECVQDMDHENMFWYRQDPGLGLRLIYFSYDVKMKEKGDIPEGYSVSREKKERFSLILESASTNQTSMYLCASSHTPPPGTDTQYFGPGTRLTVL.